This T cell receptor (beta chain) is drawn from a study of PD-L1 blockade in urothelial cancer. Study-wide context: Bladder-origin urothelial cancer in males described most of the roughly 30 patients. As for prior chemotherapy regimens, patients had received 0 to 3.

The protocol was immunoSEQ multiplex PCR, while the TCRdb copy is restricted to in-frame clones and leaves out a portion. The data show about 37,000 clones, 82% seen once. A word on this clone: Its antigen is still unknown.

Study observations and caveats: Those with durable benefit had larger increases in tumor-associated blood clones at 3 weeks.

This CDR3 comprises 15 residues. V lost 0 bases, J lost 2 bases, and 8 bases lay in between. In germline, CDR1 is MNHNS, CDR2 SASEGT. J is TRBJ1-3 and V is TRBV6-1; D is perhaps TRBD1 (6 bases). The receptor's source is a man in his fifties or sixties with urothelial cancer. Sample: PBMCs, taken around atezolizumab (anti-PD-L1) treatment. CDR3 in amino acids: CASSEAGATGNTIYF. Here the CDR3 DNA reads TGTGCCAGCAGTGAAGCGGGGGCCACTGGAAACACCATATATTTT.